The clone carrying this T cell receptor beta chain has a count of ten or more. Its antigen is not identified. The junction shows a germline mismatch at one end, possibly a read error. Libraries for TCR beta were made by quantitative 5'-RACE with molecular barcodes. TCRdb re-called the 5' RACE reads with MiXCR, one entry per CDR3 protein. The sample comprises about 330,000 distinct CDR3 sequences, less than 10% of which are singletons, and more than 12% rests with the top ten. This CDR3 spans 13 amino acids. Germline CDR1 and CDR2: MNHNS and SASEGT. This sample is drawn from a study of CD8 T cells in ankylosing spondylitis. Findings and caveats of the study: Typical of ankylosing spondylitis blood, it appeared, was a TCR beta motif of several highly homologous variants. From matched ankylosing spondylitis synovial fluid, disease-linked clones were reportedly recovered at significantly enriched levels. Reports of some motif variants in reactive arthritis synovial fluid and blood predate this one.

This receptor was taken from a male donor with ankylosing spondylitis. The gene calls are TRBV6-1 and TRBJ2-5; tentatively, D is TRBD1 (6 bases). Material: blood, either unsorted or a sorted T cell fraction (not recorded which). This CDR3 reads CAISTGLTATQYF. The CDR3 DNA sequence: TGTGCCATCAGTACAGGGTTAACGGCGACCCAGTACTTC.